One sample yielded the 11 T cell receptor beta chains listed below, sequenced in a study of cytomegalovirus exposure and HLA in healthy donors. Primers included in the PCR were 60 Vbeta and 13 Jbeta primers. TCRdb's copy holds only in-frame clones and misses some; the assay was immunoSEQ multiplex PCR. The ten top clones account for over 1%, within a sample of around 150,000 clones. Sequencing was performed on PBMCs. The receptors here all came from a woman aged 55-70 years in good health and CMV-seronegative.

The genes are TRBV13 and TRBJ1-5; possibly TRBD1 for D (5 bases). In germline, CDR1 is PRHDT, CDR2 FYEKMQ (reference sequence). The CDR3 has 12 residues. The V end was cut by 5 bases, the J end by 7 bases, with 9 bases between. CDR3 DNA sequence: TGTGCCAGCAGCCCAGGGAACCAGCCCCAGCATTTT. Translated, it gives CASSPGNQPQHF.

The chain joins TRBV5-8 to TRBJ2-1; D perhaps matches TRBD1 (6 bases). The CDR3 is 15 amino acids. In germline, CDR1 is SGHTS, CDR2 YDEGEE. Trimming took 4 bases from V and 3 from J, leaving 14 bases between them. CDR3 in amino acids: CASSPSARGYNEQFF. The DNA for the CDR3 is TGTGCCAGCAGCCCGTCGGCCAGGGGCTACAATGAGCAGTTCTTC.

The V call is TRBV19, the J call TRBJ2-5, with 10 bases identical to TRBD2. There are 15 residues in the CDR3. The ends lost 4 bases at V and 4 bases at J; junction bases unmatched: 6. The germline gives CDR1 LNHDA, CDR2 SQIVND (reference sequence). This chain's CDR3 is CASSTAGGRVETQYF. The CDR3 DNA reads TGTGCCAGTAGTACAGCGGGGGGGCGGGTAGAGACCCAGTACTTC.

The genes are TRBV7-8 and TRBJ1-4, with a tentative D call TRBD1 (5 bases). The CDR3 is made up of 15 amino acids. CDR1 and CDR2 from the germline V gene are SGHVS and FQNEAQ. Trimming removed 2 bases from V and 6 bases from J, with 13 bases in between. CDR3 DNA sequence: TGTGCCAGCAGCTTAATGGCAGGGAGGGATGAAAAACTGTTTTTT. Its protein product is CASSLMAGRDEKLFF.

The chain combines TRBV18 with TRBJ2-5, with TRBD2 matching over 10 bases. Germline CDR1 is KGHSH and CDR2 is LQKENI. The CDR3 runs to 16 residues. V gave up 4 bases and J gave up 7 bases; unmatched junction bases: 12. CDR3: CASSLARLAGAATQYF. The CDR3 DNA follows: TGTGCCAGCTCACTTGCGCGGCTAGCGGGGGCTGCGACCCAGTACTTC. The full variable domain, with the rest looked up from reference TRBV18 and TRBJ2-5, is NAGVMQNPRHLVRRRGQEARLRCSPMKGHSHVYWYRQLPEEGLKFMVYLQKENIIDESGMPKERFSAEFPKEGPSILRIQQVVRGDSAAYFCASSLARLAGAATQYFGPGTRLLVL.

This chain joins TRBV5-1 and TRBJ2-6; D unresolved. The CDR3 sequence is 15 residues long. Germline V gene data show CDR1 as SGHRS and CDR2 as YFSETQ. V gave up 2 bases and J gave up 3 bases, with 9 bases separating them. CDR3 sequence reads: CASSLLTVGANVLTF. Written as DNA, the CDR3 is TGCGCCAGCAGCTTACTGACTGTTGGGGCCAACGTCCTGACTTTC.

The J gene is TRBJ1-5, the V gene TRBV5-8; D remains ambiguous. The germline gives CDR1 SGHTS, CDR2 YDEGEE. V was clipped by 2 bases and J by 1 base, with 16 bases between them. This CDR3 has 17 residues. The DNA for the CDR3 is TGTGCCAGCAGCTTCAGGCGAACCGACACAAGCAATCAGCCCCAGCATTTT. It is translated as CASSFRRTDTSNQPQHF.

This rearrangement joins TRBV7-2 to TRBJ1-2; 9 bases fit TRBD1. Unmatched junction bases numbered 9, after V lost 4 bases and J lost 0 bases. Germline V gives CDR1 SGHTA, CDR2 FQGNSA. This CDR3 has 17 residues. CDR3 sequence (DNA): TGTGCCAGCAGCTCCTTCCGACAGGGGGTTGCTAACTATGGCTACACCTTC. This sequence encodes CASSSFRQGVANYGYTF. The full variable domain, with the rest looked up from reference TRBV7-2 and TRBJ1-2, is GAGVSQSPSNKVTEKGKDVELRCDPISGHTALYWYRQSLGQGLEFLIYFQGNSAPDKSGLPSDRFSAERTGGSVSTLTIQRTQQEDSAVYLCASSSFRQGVANYGYTFGSGTRLTVV.

This chain uses TRBV5-3 with TRBJ2-7; TRBD2 matches at 9 bases. TRBV5-3 is placed among ORFs of uncertain function. CDR3 length: 17 amino acids. V was pared by 2 bases and J by 3 bases, with 12 bases of the junction left unmatched. Here the CDR3 DNA reads TGTGCCAGAAGCTTAGAGGGCGGGAGGGGTTCGGACTACGAGCAGTACTTC. The encoded protein is CARSLEGGRGSDYEQYF.

The chain combines TRBV2 with TRBJ2-2, with TRBD2 as a possible D gene (7 bases). The CDR3 covers 15 residues. CDR1 SNHLY and CDR2 FYNNEI come from the germline V gene. V lost 6 bases to trimming and J lost 1 base, with 12 bases between them. The CDR3 protein is CASRGGQRNTGELFF. CDR3 coding DNA: TGTGCCAGCAGGGGGGGGCAGCGGAACACCGGGGAGCTGTTTTTT.

This sequence joins TRBV5-3 and TRBJ2-7; TRBD2 matches 8 bases. TRBV5-3 is recorded as an ORF, its role being uncertain. The CDR3 spans 17 residues. V shed 3 bases, J shed 1 base, and the junction held 12 bases outside the gene matches. The CDR3 DNA reads as TGTGCCAGAAGCTATCCAAATCGAGCGGGGGTATCCTACGAGCAGTACTTC. This gives the protein CARSYPNRAGVSYEQYF.